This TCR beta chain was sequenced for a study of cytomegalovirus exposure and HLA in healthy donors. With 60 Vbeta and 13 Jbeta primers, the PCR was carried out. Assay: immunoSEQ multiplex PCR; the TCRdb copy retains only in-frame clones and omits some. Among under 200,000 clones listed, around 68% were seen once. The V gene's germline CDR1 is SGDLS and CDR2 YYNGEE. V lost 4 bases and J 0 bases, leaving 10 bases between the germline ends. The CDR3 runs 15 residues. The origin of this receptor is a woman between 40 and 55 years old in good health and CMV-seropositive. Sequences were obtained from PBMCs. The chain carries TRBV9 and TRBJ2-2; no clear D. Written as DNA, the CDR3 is TGTGCCAGCAGCTTAGGTCTAGCGAACACCGGGGAGCTGTTTTTT. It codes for CASSLGLANTGELFF.